Each of the 6 T cell receptor beta chains below was sequenced from the same sample in a study of blood T cell repertoires in COVID-19. Repertoires were generated with immunoSEQ multiplex PCR, while TCRdb's copy carries only in-frame clones and drops some. Altogether 100,000 to 150,000 clones are present, more than 75% being singletons, with the ten largest covering approximately 5%. Sequenced material: peripheral blood. These receptors all come from a human donor in a cohort sampled during active COVID-19.

The rearrangement links TRBV27 to TRBJ1-2; D not resolved. Looked up from germline, CDR1 is MNHEY and CDR2 is SMNVEV (reference sequence). The ends were cut back, 6 bases at V and 8 bases at J, with 22 bases in the middle. CDR3 length equals 15 residues. CDR3: CASSLVAGSRLGYTF. Written as DNA, the CDR3 is TGTGCCAGCAGCCTTGTAGCCGGGTCCCGGCTAGGCTACACCTTC.

This clone has only a few counts. The CDR3 protein is CASSLLAPSEQYF. As DNA, the CDR3 is TGTGCCAGCAGTTTACTAGCCCCCTCCGAGCAGTACTTC. This chain links TRBV28 with TRBJ2-7; D is possibly TRBD2 (5 bases). The length of the CDR3 is 13 residues. In germline, CDR1 is MDHEN, CDR2 SYDVKM. Trimming took 2 bases from V and 6 from J, leaving 11 bases between them.

The chain carries TRBV6-5 and TRBJ2-1, with D possibly matching TRBD1 (5 bases). The V and J ends lost 8 bases and 9 bases respectively, with 17 bases between them. Germline CDR1 is MNHEY and CDR2 is SVGAGI. The CDR3 consists of 13 residues. The CDR3 nucleotides are TGTGCCAGCGGGTGGGGCCGACGGCTTGAGCAGTTCTTC. Encoded protein: CASGWGRRLEQFF.

This clone was detected once. The rearrangement joins TRBV7-2 to TRBJ1-2, with D perhaps matching TRBD1 (6 bases). Trimming stripped 4 bases from V and 11 bases from J, with 14 bases between. From germline, CDR1 is SGHTA and CDR2 FQGNSA. CDR3 length: 12 residues. The CDR3: CASSSQQGWYTF. As DNA, the CDR3 is TGTGCCAGCAGCTCACAACAGGGATGGTACACCTTC. Based on the CDR3 plus reference TRBV7-2 and TRBJ1-2, the full variable domain is GAGVSQSPSNKVTEKGKDVELRCDPISGHTALYWYRQSLGQGLEFLIYFQGNSAPDKSGLPSDRFSAERTGGSVSTLTIQRTQQEDSAVYLCASSSQQGWYTFGSGTRLTVV.

The chain combines TRBV10-1 with TRBJ2-7, with 8 nucleotides matching TRBD2. Germline V CDR1 and CDR2: WNHNN, SYGVQD (reference sequence). With V trimmed by 4 bases and J by 5 bases, 13 bases remained unmatched. This CDR3 comprises 16 residues. The CDR3 protein is CASSVPRLAGPHEQYF. In DNA, the CDR3 is TGCGCCAGCAGTGTCCCCAGGCTAGCGGGCCCCCACGAGCAGTACTTC.

The genes are TRBV18 and TRBJ1-2; TRBD1 is a possible D gene (5 bases). The CDR3 consists of 14 residues. Germline CDR1 reads KGHSH; CDR2 reads LQKENI. Trimming pared 3 bases from V and 4 bases from J, leaving 12 bases between. CDR3 sequence reads: CASSPEQRGYGYTF. The CDR3, as DNA: TGTGCCAGCTCACCGGAGCAAAGGGGCTATGGCTACACCTTC. Together with reference TRBV18 and TRBJ1-2, the CDR3 gives the full variable domain: NAGVMQNPRHLVRRRGQEARLRCSPMKGHSHVYWYRQLPEEGLKFMVYLQKENIIDESGMPKERFSAEFPKEGPSILRIQQVVRGDSAAYFCASSPEQRGYGYTFGSGTRLTVV.